The sequence of this TCR beta chain was determined in a study of OX40 agonist ivuxolimab in advanced cancers. Background on the study: Hepatocellular carcinoma, melanoma, renal cell or head and neck cancer occurred in dose-escalation patients.

Clones were sequenced by immunoSEQ multiplex PCR, and TCRdb holds only the in-frame ones, with some missing. The repertoire holds approximately 70,000 clones, around 94% seen once, with 15% to 19% in the top ten. CDR1 and CDR2 (germline): MDHEN, SYDVKM. The CDR3 has 12 residues. V was clipped by 7 bases and J by 8 bases, with 12 bases between them. The clonotype comes from an adult with an advanced solid tumor such as melanoma, head and neck, liver or kidney cancer. The chain combines TRBV28 with TRBJ2-1; D not certain. This specimen consisted of CD4+ or CD8+ T cells sorted from blood, obtained in a trial of the OX40 agonist ivuxolimab. CDR3 DNA sequence: TGTGCCAGCACTCGACCCCAGTATGAGCAGTTCTTC. Translating gives CASTRPQYEQFF.